The clone carrying this T cell receptor beta chain was recorded a few times. The antigen remains undetermined. Looked up from germline, CDR1 is ENHRY and CDR2 is SYGVKD. The CDR3 covers 13 residues. Trimming removed 0 bases at V and 11 bases at J, with 13 bases between. The source of the sample is a study of beta chain features in type 1 diabetes. Sequencing targeted expressed TCRB transcripts, as all isolated RNA had been reverse transcribed. Measured with immunoSEQ multiplex PCR; TCRdb has only the in-frame clones, and not every one. The sample includes about 700,000 clones, around an eighth of them seen just once. General study findings and limits: Moderate but significant shortening of TCRB CDR3s was recorded in all four CD4+ subsets from Type 1 diabetes patients.

The specimen sequenced was naive CD4+ T cells from blood. This clonotype was sampled from a man in his late teens or twenties with type 1 diabetes. This rearrangement joins TRBV10-3 to TRBJ1-1; no clear D gene. The CDR3: CAISESDGTKAFF. For the CDR3, the DNA is TGTGCCATCAGTGAGTCTGATGGAACCAAGGCTTTCTTT.